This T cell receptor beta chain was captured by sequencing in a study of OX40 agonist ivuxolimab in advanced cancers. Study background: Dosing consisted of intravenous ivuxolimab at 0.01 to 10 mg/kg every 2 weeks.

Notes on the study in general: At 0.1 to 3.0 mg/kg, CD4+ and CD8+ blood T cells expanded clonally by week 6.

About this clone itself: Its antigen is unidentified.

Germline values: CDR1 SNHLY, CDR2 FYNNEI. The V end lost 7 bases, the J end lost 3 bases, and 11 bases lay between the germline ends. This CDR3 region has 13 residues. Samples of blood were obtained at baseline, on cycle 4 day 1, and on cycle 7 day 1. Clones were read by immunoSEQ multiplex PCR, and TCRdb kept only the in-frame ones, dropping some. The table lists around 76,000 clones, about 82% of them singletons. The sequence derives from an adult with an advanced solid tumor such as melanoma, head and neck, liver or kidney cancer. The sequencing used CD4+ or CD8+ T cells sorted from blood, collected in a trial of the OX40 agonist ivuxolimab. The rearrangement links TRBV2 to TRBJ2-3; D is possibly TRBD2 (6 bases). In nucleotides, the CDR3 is TGTGCCAGCAACGGGGGTTGGACAGATACGCAGTATTTT. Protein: CASNGGWTDTQYF.